The sequence of this TCR beta chain was determined in a study of CD4 T cells in relation to SARS-CoV-2 and coronaviruses. The wider study: Median patient age was approximately 40 years, spanning 21 to 72 years. Crossreactive spike epitopes shared across donors were mapped to their HLA restriction.

Generated by immunoSEQ multiplex PCR, the TCRdb table keeps only in-frame clones and is missing some. The data hold about 38,000 clones, with approximately 90% observed a single time. With respect to this clone: The antigen remains unidentified.

V was trimmed by 5 bases and J by 1 base, leaving 11 bases between them. This CDR3 region has 14 residues. Germline CDR1 SGHTA, CDR2 FQGNSA. General study findings and limits: Crossreactive clones expanded significantly less to SARS-CoV-2 than monoreactive clones.

This chain connects TRBV7-2 to TRBJ1-1; tentatively, D is TRBD1 (5 bases). This receptor was obtained from an adult with COVID-19. The sample was memory CD4+ T cells from PBMCs. The CDR3 region has the DNA TGTGCCAGCAGCCGTGGACATGCGAACACTGAAGCTTTCTTT. Translated, it gives CASSRGHANTEAFF.